The clone carrying this TCR beta chain was recorded at least ten times. Its antigen remains unknown. The iRepertoire nested amplicon-rescue multiplex PCR amplified TCR alpha and beta CDR3s from RNA. TCRdb called the multiplex PCR reads again in MiXCR, with one record for every CDR3 protein. The sample yields about 180,000 distinct CDR3 sequences, around 42% seen once. The sample originates from a study of glioma-infiltrating T cells. CDR1 and CDR2 (germline): MGHDK, SYGVNS. Trimming left V 2 bases short and J 0 bases short, with 5 bases between. The CDR3 length is 13 residues. Notes on the study in general: Above-expected tissue-blood divergence occurred in all gliomas, most in low-grade ones. Tissue and blood shared very few CDR3 sequences.

The chain has TRBV25-1 and TRBJ2-7, with D uncertain. The clonotype was recovered from a human donor with low-grade glioma or glioblastoma, undergoing nonglioma brain surgery, or in good health (not recorded which). The specimen was glioma tissue, nonneoplastic brain tissue, or PBMCs (not recorded which). The CDR3 protein is CASSEKYSYEQYF. The CDR3 region has the DNA TGTGCCAGCAGTGAAAAGTACTCCTACGAGCAGTACTTC.